Listed below are T cell receptor beta chains from one sample, sequenced in a study of shared clonotypes between healthy human individuals. Profiling relied on immunoSEQ multiplex PCR, and the TCRdb table lists in-frame clones only, not all of them. Of about 770,000 clones listed, 72% are singletons. The sequenced sample was memory CD4+ T cells sorted from blood. The receptors were sampled from a woman under 40 in good health. The CDR3 runs from the conserved cysteine through the conserved F or W. A D gene is named only where the DNA matches it firmly. Size is stated for part of the rows, as once, few or many counts, or as a class when the clone is expanded.

TRBJ1-2	TRBV20-1	few	-	CSAGHNYGYTF	TGCAGTGCTGGGCACAACTATGGCTACACCTTC
TRBJ1-2	TRBV15	-	-	CATSRVPGALVGAF	TGTGCCACCAGCAGAGTGCCCGGAGCCTTGGTCGGCGCCTTC
TRBJ1-5	TRBV6-1	-	TRBD1	CASSETGGQPQHF	TGTGCCAGCAGTGAGACAGGGGGTCAGCCCCAGCATTTT
TRBJ2-1	TRBV14	-	TRBD2	CASSQVGLAGDLANEQFF	TGTGCCAGCAGCCAAGTGGGACTAGCGGGAGACCTAGCGAATGAGCAGTTCTTC
TRBJ2-1	TRBV28	-	-	CASSPGRIYEQFF	TGTGCCAGCAGCCCCGGCCGGATTTATGAGCAGTTCTTC
TRBJ2-5	TRBV4-2	-	TRBD2	CASSLAGDRYQETQYF	TGTGCCAGCAGCCTAGCGGGGGACAGATACCAAGAGACCCAGTACTTC
TRBJ1-5	TRBV6-6	-	-	CASSYSGGWGNQPQHF	TGTGCCAGCAGTTACTCGGGGGGATGGGGTAATCAGCCCCAGCATTTT
TRBJ2-5	TRBV7-9	-	TRBD2	CASSSGTSGRPPQETQYF	TGTGCCAGCAGCTCCGGGACTAGCGGGAGACCTCCCCAAGAGACCCAGTACTTC
TRBJ1-5	TRBV6-6	many	-	CASSTLGVQPQHF	TGTGCCAGCAGTACCTTAGGGGTTCAGCCCCAGCATTTT
TRBJ2-2	TRBV7-9	once	TRBD2	CASSPTSGITGELFF	TGTGCCAGCAGCCCGACTAGCGGGATAACCGGGGAGCTGTTTTTT
TRBJ1-2	TRBV4-2	few	TRBD1	CASSQPGQRNYGYTF	TGTGCCAGCAGCCAACCGGGACAGCGGAACTATGGCTACACCTTC
TRBJ2-7	TRBV5-1	-	TRBD1	CASRFSGGPSYEQYF	TGCGCCAGCAGGTTTTCAGGGGGCCCCTCCTACGAGCAGTACTTC
TRBJ2-2	TRBV10-3	-	TRBD1	CAISGQGDTGELFF	TGTGCCATCAGCGGACAGGGGGACACCGGGGAGCTGTTTTTT
TRBJ2-6	TRBV11-2	-	-	CASSRIKGSGANVLTF	TGTGCCAGCAGCCGAATAAAGGGGTCTGGGGCCAACGTCCTGACTTTC
TRBJ2-1	TRBV28	-	-	CASSSGSPSHEQFF	TGTGCCAGCAGCTCAGGTAGCCCAAGCCATGAGCAGTTCTTC
TRBJ2-1	TRBV15	-	TRBD2	CATSLNTGTSPPNEQFF	TGTGCCACCAGCCTAAACACCGGGACTAGCCCCCCCAATGAGCAGTTCTTC
TRBJ2-3	TRBV27	few	-	CASSLSVSGDTQYF	TGTGCCAGCAGTTTATCGGTTAGCGGAGATACGCAGTATTTT
TRBJ2-7	TRBV6-1	many	-	CASSEQTPEQYF	TGTGCCAGCAGTGAACAGACTCCGGAGCAGTACTTC
TRBJ2-3	TRBV5-1	-	-	CASSWDNTDTQYF	TGCGCCAGCAGCTGGGACAACACAGATACGCAGTATTTT
TRBJ2-1	TRBV9	-	TRBD2	CASSPVASGANEQFF	TGTGCCAGCAGCCCGGTTGCTAGCGGGGCGAATGAGCAGTTCTTC
TRBJ1-2	TRBV23-1	few	-	CASSRSCRKRDGYTF	TGCGCCAGCAGTCGGAGCTGTAGGAAACGGGATGGCTACACCTTC
TRBJ1-1	TRBV4-2	-	TRBD1	CASSLTGTSTEAFF	TGTGCCAGCAGCCTGACAGGGACAAGCACTGAAGCTTTCTTT
TRBJ2-5	TRBV5-1	-	-	CASSPSTSRETQYF	TGCGCCAGCAGCCCGAGTACATCGAGAGAGACCCAGTACTTC
TRBJ2-2	TRBV4-1	-	-	CASSQEMAIRELFF	TGCGCCAGCAGCCAAGAGATGGCGATCAGGGAGCTGTTTTTT
TRBJ2-6	TRBV4-1	-	-	CASSRTGGSGANVLTF	TGCGCCAGCAGCAGGACCGGGGGCTCTGGGGCCAACGTCCTGACTTTC
TRBJ2-3	TRBV10-3	-	TRBD1	CAIRNRGLSTDTQYF	TGTGCCATCAGAAACAGGGGGTTGTCCACAGATACGCAGTATTTT
TRBJ2-7	TRBV6-6	-	TRBD1	CATLRGLHSYEQYF	TGTGCCACCCTCAGGGGGCTTCACTCCTACGAGCAGTACTTC
TRBJ2-1	TRBV28	many	TRBD2	CASTSRREDYGDEQFF	TGTGCCAGCACCTCCCGCCGGGAGGATTACGGAGATGAGCAGTTCTTC
TRBJ2-7	TRBV18	-	-	CASSPAPQGPYEQYF	TGTGCCAGCTCACCCGCCCCACAGGGACCCTACGAGCAGTACTTC
TRBJ2-7	TRBV4-2	many	-	CASSQVGRNTYEQYF	TGTGCCAGCAGCCAAGTTGGACGGAACACCTACGAGCAGTACTTC
TRBJ2-7	TRBV29-1	-	-	CSVEPLGGAHAYEQYF	TGCAGCGTTGAACCCCTGGGGGGGGCCCATGCTTACGAGCAGTACTTC